One and the same sample provided the 8 T cell receptor beta chains below, sequenced in a study of cytomegalovirus exposure and HLA in healthy donors. Vbeta (60) and Jbeta (13) primers were used in the PCR. Measured with immunoSEQ multiplex PCR; TCRdb has only the in-frame clones, and not every one. The data contain roughly 120,000 clones, approximately 80% of them seen just once; the ten biggest clones take up roughly 3%. Sequenced: PBMCs. The receptor source for this set is a male donor in good health and CMV-seronegative.

The gene calls are TRBV5-5 and TRBJ2-4; D is unclear. V shed 4 bases and J shed 7 bases, with 12 bases lying between them. The CDR3 is 13 residues long. CDR1 and CDR2 from the germline V gene are SGHKS and YYEKEE (reference sequence). As DNA, the CDR3 is TGTGCCAGCAGCCCTCTAGAGAGGAACATTCAGTACTTC. It yields the protein CASSPLERNIQYF.

This clone was observed a single time. This chain uses TRBV5-8 with TRBJ1-5; 8 bases are a match to TRBD1. V trimming: 3 bases; J trimming: 0 bases; junction bases outside the gene matches: 2. The germline gives CDR1 SGHTS, CDR2 YDEGEE. The CDR3 spans 15 residues. CDR3 loop: CASSSGQGSNQPQHF. CDR3 coding DNA: TGTGCCAGCAGCTCCGGACAGGGTAGCAATCAGCCCCAGCATTTT.

The J gene is TRBJ2-2, the V gene TRBV5-1; TRBD1 is a possible D gene (6 bases). The CDR3 consists of 14 residues. The germline V and J ends were trimmed by 3 bases and 3 bases, with 9 bases remaining between them. Germline assignment: CDR1 SGHRS and CDR2 YFSETQ. This CDR3 reads CASSSSGDTGELFF. The CDR3, as DNA: TGCGCCAGCAGCTCCTCAGGGGACACCGGGGAGCTGTTTTTT.

J is TRBJ1-3 and V is TRBV18; D is perhaps TRBD1 (5 bases). V lost 0 bases, J lost 1 base, and 10 bases lay in between. Germline CDR1 reads KGHSH; CDR2 reads LQKENI. CDR3 length: 16 residues. The CDR3 is CASSPPGRRSGNTIYF. CDR3 in DNA: TGTGCCAGCTCACCACCGGGGCGGCGGTCTGGAAACACCATATATTTT.

The J gene is TRBJ2-1, the V gene TRBV19; 15 positions agree with TRBD2. Germline V gene lookup returns CDR1 LNHDA and CDR2 SQIVND (reference sequence). This CDR3 comprises 18 residues. J was trimmed by 6 bases and V by 3 bases; bases with no gene match: 9. This chain's CDR3 is CASSILGLAGGVPNEQFF. CDR3 DNA: TGTGCCAGTAGTATTTTGGGACTAGCGGGGGGCGTACCCAATGAGCAGTTCTTC.

V is TRBV5-1 and J is TRBJ1-1; D is undetermined. V was clipped by 0 bases and J by 5 bases, with 17 bases between them. This CDR3 spans 16 amino acids. Germline CDR1 is SGHRS and CDR2 is YFSETQ. The DNA for the CDR3 is TGCGCCAGCAGCTTGGCGGTCAATCTAGGTTCGACTGAAGCTTTCTTT. Amino acids: CASSLAVNLGSTEAFF.

This clone was observed once. This chain connects TRBV7-9 to TRBJ1-1; D ambiguous. The CDR3 is 12 residues long. Deletions cut 5 bases from V and 1 base from J, with 5 bases between. CDR1 SEHNR and CDR2 FQNEAQ come from the germline V gene (reference sequence). The CDR3 bases are TGTGCCAGCAGCCCACAGAACACTGAAGCTTTCTTT. Its protein product is CASSPQNTEAFF.

For this clone: Other nucleotide sequences from this sample produce the same CDR3. V and J are TRBV5-5 and TRBJ2-7, with D unresolved. V was trimmed by 4 bases and J by 4 bases, leaving 12 bases between them. The CDR3 is made up of 13 amino acids. Germline loops: CDR1 SGHKS, CDR2 YYEKEE (reference sequence). In nucleotides, the CDR3 is TGTGCCAGCAGCCCTCCTTCGGTGTACGAGCAGTACTTC. This encodes CASSPPSVYEQYF.